The entry below describes one T cell receptor beta chain. Its antigen is currently unknown. The sample comes from a study of T cell responses to AZD1222 COVID-19 vaccine. Points from the study as a whole: Repertoire sampling was restricted to post-peak T cell response timepoints. Nearly half of unique spike-specific TCRs reportedly avoided B.1.351 and B.1.1.7 mutated regions. Among the donors, most were white British and more were female, and clonal diversity was possibly underestimated.

Assay used: immunoSEQ multiplex PCR; TCRdb lists only in-frame clones, some missing. Of about 130,000 clones in the sample, around 84% are singletons; the top ten hold 12%. The CDR3 loop spans 14 amino acids. Trimming took off 2 bases at V and 0 bases at J, with 7 bases between the two ends. Germline V gene data show CDR1 as MNHEY and CDR2 as SVGAGI. This TCR derives from an adult in good health. This chain joins TRBV6-5 and TRBJ1-1; D remains ambiguous. The sample in question was peripheral blood, obtained on day 0 of AZD1222 vaccination. DNA for the CDR3: TGTGCCAGCAGTTACGGTAACCTGAACACTGAAGCTTTCTTT. Residues: CASSYGNLNTEAFF.